This T cell receptor (beta chain) appears in the sequencing data of a study of PD-1 blockade in mismatch repair-deficient tumors (dated by TCRdb to 2016 to 2017). Background for the entire study: Between late 2013 and 2016, approximately 90 consecutive patients with some twelve mismatch repair-deficient cancer types, all previously treated and progressing, were enrolled in the trial. Deep sequencing of TCR CDR3 regions was used to track tumor-associated T cell clones in peripheral blood of patients responding to PD-1 blockade.

The germline V gene provides CDR1 SGHAT and CDR2 FQNNGV. Spanning cysteine to phenylalanine, the CDR3 consists of 18 amino acids. Of the read, only the CDR3 DNA is kept; its 54 bases are in frame from base 1. V and J lose 2 bases and 4 bases, and a span of 22 bases separates them. Libraries came from the immunoSEQ multiplex PCR assay. The table comes from immuneACCESS by way of TCRdb, which keeps in-frame sequences with V and J called. Part of the clones is missing from these tables; in studies checked, under half for an unresolved V gene and the rest for unknown reasons. This sample holds some 120,000 clones; 85% to 90% were observed only once. Jointly, the top ten make up about 13% of the sample. On the study overall, not on this receptor specifically: After pembrolizumab, tumor-resident clones, which were often undetectable in blood before treatment, expanded rapidly and then contracted, generally ahead of radiologic responses.

This clone was seen just once. The target of this receptor is not known. Base-call qualities are not available, and no considerably larger clone is one nucleotide away. Mismatch repair deficiency in every enrolled patient was established by polymerase chain reaction or immunohistochemistry. TCR sequencing was performed for a few patients who responded to pembrolizumab therapy. The phase II trial prospectively evaluated PD-1 blockade with pembrolizumab in advanced mismatch repair-deficient cancers, independent of tissue of origin. Peripheral blood T cell samples were gathered serially, both before PD-1 blockade started and at multiple time points afterward. Blood sampling times were reported as weeks after the first pembrolizumab dose.

Sequencing was performed on peripheral blood, taken 44 weeks after starting pembrolizumab. This chain joins TRBV11-2 to TRBJ2-3; the D gene is perhaps TRBD2, on 6 matching bases. The sequence was obtained from an adult with mismatch repair-deficient cancer. The CDR3 corresponds to CASSLFRPQTRKADTQYF. The sequence in DNA is TGTGCCAGCAGCTTATTTCGGCCCCAGACTAGGAAGGCAGATACGCAGTATTTT.